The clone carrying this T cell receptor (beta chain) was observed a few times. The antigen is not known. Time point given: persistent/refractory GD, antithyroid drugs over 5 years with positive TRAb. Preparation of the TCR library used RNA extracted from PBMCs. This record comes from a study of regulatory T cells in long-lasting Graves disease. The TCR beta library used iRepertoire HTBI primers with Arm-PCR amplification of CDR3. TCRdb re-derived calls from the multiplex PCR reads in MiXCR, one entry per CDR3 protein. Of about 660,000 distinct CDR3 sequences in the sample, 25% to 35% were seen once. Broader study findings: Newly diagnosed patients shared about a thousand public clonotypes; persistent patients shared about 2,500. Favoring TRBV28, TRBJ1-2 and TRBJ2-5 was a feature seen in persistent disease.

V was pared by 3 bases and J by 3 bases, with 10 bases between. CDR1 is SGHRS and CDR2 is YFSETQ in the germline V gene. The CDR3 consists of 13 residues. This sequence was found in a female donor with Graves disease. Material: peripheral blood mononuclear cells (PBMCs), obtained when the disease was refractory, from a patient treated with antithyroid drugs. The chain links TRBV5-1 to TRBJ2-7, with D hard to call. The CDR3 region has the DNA TGCGCCAGCAGCTCCTCGAGCTACTACGAGCAGTACTTC. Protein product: CASSSSSYYEQYF.